The sequence of this T cell receptor beta chain was determined in a study of cytomegalovirus exposure and HLA in healthy donors. Points from the study as a whole: The investigators catalogued 164 TCR beta chains as cytomegalovirus-associated. There were three CMV-associated chains whose specificity for CMV antigens was confirmed in vitro.

About this clone itself: What it binds is unknown.

Repertoires were generated with immunoSEQ multiplex PCR, while TCRdb's copy carries only in-frame clones and drops some. The repertoire holds 200,000 to 300,000 clones, with about 90% as singletons. The CDR3 sequence is 16 residues long. The germline gives CDR1 SGHRS, CDR2 YFSETQ. Trimming removed 2 bases from V and 8 bases from J; junction bases left unmatched: 11. The specimen was PBMCs. The TCR sequence derives from a man in his late teens or twenties in good health and CMV-seropositive. The chain is built from TRBV5-1 and TRBJ2-1; 9 bases are shared with TRBD1. CDR3 residues: CASSFYRGRDFDEQFF. CDR3 sequence (DNA): TGCGCCAGCAGCTTCTACAGGGGGCGCGATTTCGATGAGCAGTTCTTC. Filled out from reference TRBV5-1 and TRBJ2-1, the complete variable domain reads KAGVTQTPRYLIKTRGQQVTLSCSPISGHRSVSWYQQTPGQGLQFLFEYFSETQRNKGNFPGRFSGRQFSNSRSEMNVSTLELGDSALYLCASSFYRGRDFDEQFFGPGTRLTVL.